This T cell receptor beta chain came from a study of T cell responses to AZD1222 COVID-19 vaccine. Background on the study: Pooled in the analysis were second doses at about 4 or about 12 weeks.

Assay: immunoSEQ multiplex PCR; the TCRdb copy retains only in-frame clones and omits some. The table has some 120,000 clones, over 75% seen once. CDR3 length: 16 residues. Germline V gene data show CDR1 as SGHTA and CDR2 as FQGNSA. Trimming pared 1 base from V and 0 bases from J, leaving 13 bases between. The sample here was peripheral blood, taken on day 0 of AZD1222 vaccination. The rearrangement joins TRBV7-2 to TRBJ2-7; D is perhaps TRBD1 or TRBD2 (5 bases each). The clonotype was recovered from an adult in good health. The CDR3: CASSLVFSGTSYEQYF. CDR3 coding DNA: TGTGCCAGCAGCTTAGTATTTTCCGGGACCTCCTACGAGCAGTACTTC.